The clone carrying this T cell receptor (beta chain) was counted many times. Its antigen is as yet unknown. The source of the sample is a study of T cells after yellow fever vaccination. The study's findings and limits: Contamination of FACS-sorted repertoires by abundant clonotypes from the bulk population could occur.

TCRdb ran MiXCR on the 5' RACE reads and lists one entry per CDR3 protein. The table shows 150,000 to 200,000 distinct CDR3 sequences, with approximately 6.2% occurring only once. Unmatched junction bases numbered 4, after V lost 5 bases and J lost 0 bases. CDR1 and CDR2 from the germline V gene are SGHTA and FQGNSA. The CDR3 is made up of 15 amino acids. This sequence joins TRBV7-2 and TRBJ2-1; TRBD1 agrees at 7 bases. Sequencing was performed on CD4+ T cells sorted from PBMCs, taken on the day of the first yellow fever vaccination. The TCR sequence derives from a man aged 18 to 30 who received the YFV17D yellow fever vaccine. CDR3 coding DNA: TGTGCCAGCAGCCCGGACAGGCGCTCCTACAATGAGCAGTTCTTC. This gives the protein CASSPDRRSYNEQFF.